This passage covers 32 T cell receptor beta chains from one sample sequenced in a study of type 1 regulatory T cells. Study-wide results and limits: Compared with non-Tr1 cells, Tr1 cells showed a narrower TCR repertoire.

Antigen specificity for these receptors is unknown. TCRdb analysed the reads with MiXCR anew, one entry per CDR3 protein. The data contain fewer than 80,000 distinct CDR3 sequences, under 25% of them singletons. Sequencing was carried out using cultured type 1 regulatory T (Tr1) cells, either the whole culture or a sorted fraction (not recorded which). The receptors here all came from a human donor in good health.

This chain connects TRBV2 to TRBJ2-1; D gene uncertain. The CDR3 is 11 residues long. Germline V lookup: CDR1 SNHLY, CDR2 FYNNEI. V was cut by 3 bases and J by 3 bases, with 0 bases left in between. The CDR3 sequence is CASSDYNEQFF. CDR3 DNA sequence: TGTGCCAGCAGTGACTACAATGAGCAGTTCTTC.

The rearrangement links TRBV29-1 to TRBJ2-2; D is unclear. Germline V gene sequence: CDR1 SQVTM, CDR2 ANQGSEA. This CDR3 is 15 amino acids long. V lost 6 bases, J lost 4 bases, and 18 bases lay in between. The CDR3 region has the DNA TGCAGCGTCCGGACGAAGGCGAAAGGCACCGGGGAGCTGTTTTTT. It translates to CSVRTKAKGTGELFF.

The gene calls are TRBV18 and TRBJ1-5; 7 bases line up with TRBD1. This CDR3 has 13 residues. Per germline, CDR1 KGHSH and CDR2 LQKENI. The trim removed 8 bases at V and 3 bases at J, leaving 4 bases unmatched. The CDR3 DNA is TGTGCCAGCGCACAGGGGCACAATCAGCCCCAGCATTTT. The encoded protein is CASAQGHNQPQHF.

This clonotype came up a few times. The V gene is TRBV20-1, the J gene TRBJ2-3, with D possibly TRBD1 on 6 matching bases. The CDR3 extends over 13 amino acids. V lost 6 bases, J lost 4 bases, and 14 bases lay in between. Germline CDR1 DFQATT, CDR2 SNEGSKA (reference sequence). The CDR3 here is CSAPGTLADTQYF. DNA for the CDR3: TGCAGTGCCCCCGGGACACTCGCAGATACGCAGTATTTT.

This clonotype was observed a handful of times. The genes are TRBV6-2 or TRBV6-3 and TRBJ1-1, with 8 bases fitting TRBD1. Germline V gene lookup returns CDR1 MNHEY and CDR2 SVGEGT. The junction had 5 bases not matched to a gene; V was cut back by 6 bases and J by 2 bases. The CDR3 runs to 14 residues. The CDR3 is CASRNRGGNTEAFF. The CDR3 bases are TGTGCCAGCAGGAACAGGGGGGGAAACACTGAAGCTTTCTTT.

The rearrangement uses TRBV10-3 and TRBJ1-5; D ambiguous. Trimming left V 10 bases short and J 3 bases short, with 13 bases between. CDR3 length equals 13 residues. CDR1 is ENHRY and CDR2 is SYGVKD in the germline V gene. CDR3 nucleotides: TGTGCCACCCTAGAGACAATCAATCAGCCCCAGCATTTT. Amino acids: CATLETINQPQHF.

J is TRBJ2-5 and V is TRBV28; D gene ambiguous. This CDR3 spans 14 amino acids. V lost 5 bases and J 2 bases, leaving 12 bases between the germline ends. Germline assignment: CDR1 MDHEN and CDR2 SYDVKM. The CDR3 region is CASSPNSMQETQYF. Here the CDR3 DNA reads TGTGCCAGCAGTCCCAACTCTATGCAAGAGACCCAGTACTTC.

This clonotype was recorded a few times. This chain uses TRBV5-6 with TRBJ2-6; D is uncertain. Germline V gene sequence: CDR1 SGHDT, CDR2 YYEEEE. Trimming shortened V by 0 bases and J by 0 bases, and 7 bases separated the two germline ends. This CDR3 spans 16 amino acids. In DNA, the CDR3 is TGTGCCAGCAGCTTGGGCAGCTCCTCTGGGGCCAACGTCCTGACTTTC. Protein sequence: CASSLGSSSGANVLTF.

This clonotype turned up a few times. The chain has TRBV29-1 and TRBJ2-3; D remains ambiguous. The CDR3 runs 13 residues. V was cut by 3 bases and J by 6 bases, with 13 bases left in between. Germline V CDR1 and CDR2: SQVTM, ANQGSEA. The CDR3 bases are TGCAGCGTTGAGATTTCCGCCGAGGATACGCAGTATTTT. Its protein product is CSVEISAEDTQYF.

This clonotype was seen more than once but under ten times. The chain has TRBV18 and TRBJ2-2; no firm D call. The CDR3 has 14 amino acids. Germline CDR1 and CDR2: KGHSH and LQKENI. Trimming shortened V by 4 bases and J by 1 base, and 7 bases separated the two germline ends. CDR3 sequence (DNA): TGTGCCAGCTCACGAAACAAGAACACCGGGGAGCTGTTTTTT. Translating it yields CASSRNKNTGELFF.

CDR3 loop: CASSLAFLGYYNEQFF. The CDR3 DNA sequence: TGTGCCAGCAGCTTAGCCTTCTTGGGTTACTACAATGAGCAGTTCTTC. This rearrangement joins TRBV11-1 to TRBJ2-1, with D hard to call. The CDR3 totals 16 residues. The V end was cut by 0 bases, the J end by 3 bases, with 12 bases between. Germline loops: CDR1 SGHAT, CDR2 FQDESV (reference sequence).

This clonotype was picked up many times. The CDR3: CASSLTQSFPLHF. The CDR3 region has the DNA TGTGCCAGCAGCTTAACTCAGTCATTTCCCCTCCACTTT. The chain employs TRBV7-9 and TRBJ1-6; D unclear. V was clipped by 2 bases and J by 13 bases, with 12 bases between them. This CDR3 spans 13 amino acids. CDR1 is SEHNR and CDR2 is FQNEAQ in the germline V gene (reference sequence). Full variable domain (missing parts from reference TRBV7-9 and TRBJ1-6): DTGVSQNPRHKITKRGQNVTFRCDPISEHNRLYWYRQTLGQGPEFLTYFQNEAQLEKSRLLSDRFSAERPKGSFSTLEIQRTEQGDSAMYLCASSLTQSFPLHFGNGTRLTVT.

The chain joins TRBV5-4 to TRBJ2-2, with TRBD2 identical over 10 bases. The CDR3 loop spans 18 amino acids. Germline-derived CDR1 and CDR2 are SGHNT and YYREEE (reference sequence). J gave up 7 bases and V 2 bases, and 14 bases lay outside the gene matches. DNA of the CDR3: TGTGCCAGCAGCTTCGGGGGGAGCGGGAGGGCCGGTCACGGGGAGCTGTTTTTT. Protein sequence: CASSFGGSGRAGHGELFF.

The table lists this clonotype with a count of one. This chain uses TRBV30 with TRBJ1-2; TRBD1 matches at 8 bases. This CDR3 spans 13 amino acids. The V gene's germline CDR1 is GTSNPN and CDR2 SVGIG (reference sequence). J was trimmed by 8 bases and V by 7 bases; bases with no gene match: 12. CDR3 nucleotide sequence: TGTGCCTCCCCAAGGACAGGGAGCAGGGGCTACACCTTC. Translation gives CASPRTGSRGYTF.

The sample holds a few counts of this clonotype. V and J are TRBV7-2 and TRBJ2-7; D gene uncertain. The germline V gene has CDR1 SGHTA and CDR2 FQGNSA. CDR3 length: 14 amino acids. The V end was cut by 1 base, the J end by 0 bases, with 7 bases between. Here the CDR3 reads CASSLGAHSYEQYF. The CDR3 nucleotides read TGTGCCAGCAGCTTAGGGGCGCACTCCTACGAGCAGTACTTC. The full variable domain, its missing parts supplied by reference TRBV7-2 and TRBJ2-7, is GAGVSQSPSNKVTEKGKDVELRCDPISGHTALYWYRQSLGQGLEFLIYFQGNSAPDKSGLPSDRFSAERTGGSVSTLTIQRTQQEDSAVYLCASSLGAHSYEQYFGPGTRLTVT.

This clonotype was seen a handful of times. This rearrangement joins TRBV10-3 to TRBJ2-1, with a tentative D call TRBD2 (5 bases). The germline V and J ends were trimmed by 9 bases and 3 bases, with 9 bases remaining between them. The CDR3 contains 12 residues. The germline CDR1 and CDR2 sequences are ENHRY and SYGVKD. The CDR3 DNA reads TGTGCCATTACGGACTTCTACAATGAGCAGTTCTTC. Translating it yields CAITDFYNEQFF.

There are a few counts of this clonotype. This CDR3 is CSVDPLFGYTF. CDR3 in DNA: TGCAGCGTTGACCCCCTTTTTGGCTACACCTTC. The chain combines TRBV29-1 with TRBJ1-2; D call uncertain. Germline lookup yields CDR1 SQVTM and CDR2 ANQGSEA. This CDR3 has 11 amino acids. Between the trimmed V and J ends, which lost 3 bases and 7 bases, there was a span of 9 bases.

The J gene is TRBJ2-6, the V gene TRBV18, with D unclear. From germline, CDR1 is KGHSH and CDR2 LQKENI. The CDR3 is 18 amino acids. Between the trimmed V and J ends, which lost 0 bases and 2 bases, there was a span of 14 bases. CDR3 DNA: TGTGCCAGCTCACCACCGTATGGCTCACTTACTGGGGCCAACGTCCTGACTTTC. This sequence encodes CASSPPYGSLTGANVLTF.

The chain is built from TRBV28 and TRBJ2-7; D call uncertain. This CDR3 has 16 amino acids. Germline V gene sequence: CDR1 MDHEN, CDR2 SYDVKM. Trimming pared 3 bases from V and 1 base from J, leaving 16 bases between. The CDR3 loop reads CASSLHLAELSYEQYF. CDR3 sequence (DNA): TGTGCCAGCAGTTTGCATTTGGCAGAACTATCCTACGAGCAGTACTTC.

J is TRBJ2-7 and V is TRBV20-1, with TRBD2 identical over 9 bases. J gave up 4 bases and V 8 bases, and 9 bases lay outside the gene matches. Germline values: CDR1 DFQATT, CDR2 SNEGSKA (reference sequence). This CDR3 region has 13 residues. CDR3 residues: CSTNSGSGYEQYF. The CDR3 nucleotides are TGCAGTACTAATAGCGGGAGTGGATACGAGCAGTACTTC.

There are a few counts of this clonotype. The chain employs TRBV7-9 and TRBJ2-5; no reliable D call. Trimming removed 4 bases at V and 7 bases at J, with 16 bases between. This CDR3 contains 14 residues. Germline V gene data show CDR1 as SEHNR and CDR2 as FQNEAQ (reference sequence). The CDR3 loop reads CASSYYSESGTQYF. The CDR3 coding sequence is TGTGCCAGCAGCTATTACAGCGAGTCGGGGACCCAGTACTTC.

This clonotype occurred a few times. The chain has TRBV9 and TRBJ2-1; 7 bases agree with TRBD1. Germline V gives CDR1 SGDLS, CDR2 YYNGEE. The junction had 9 bases not matched to a gene; V was cut back by 0 bases and J by 9 bases. The length of the CDR3 is 15 residues. The CDR3 sequence is CASSVDQGDRSEQFF. DNA for the CDR3: TGTGCCAGCAGCGTAGACCAGGGGGATCGCAGTGAGCAGTTCTTC.

This clonotype was observed a handful of times. The chain recombines TRBV20-1 with TRBJ1-1; D might be TRBD1 (6 bases). This CDR3 has 15 residues. Germline V gene sequence: CDR1 DFQATT, CDR2 SNEGSKA (reference sequence). The V and J ends lost 1 base and 4 bases respectively, with 16 bases between them. The CDR3 sequence: CSARVLQGGGTEAFF. CDR3 in DNA: TGCAGTGCTAGAGTCCTACAGGGAGGGGGCACTGAAGCTTTCTTT.

This clonotype showed up many times. The rearrangement joins TRBV5-1 to TRBJ2-7; 7 bases fit TRBD1. Germline CDR1 SGHRS, CDR2 YFSETQ. After removal of 4 bases from V and 3 bases from J, the junction contained 10 bases not matched to a gene. There are 15 residues in the CDR3. CDR3 bases: TGCGCCAGCAGCCTCTCCCCGGGACAGAGCTACGAGCAGTACTTC. It encodes CASSLSPGQSYEQYF.

This clonotype was counted between two and nine times. The chain employs TRBV12-3 or TRBV12-4 and TRBJ2-3; 13 nucleotides align to TRBD2. The CDR3 extends over 14 amino acids. V shed 7 bases and J 5 bases; nucleotides not matched to a gene: 3. DNA of the CDR3: TGTGCCAGCATCCGGACTAGCGGGAGAGATACGCAGTATTTT. Translation: CASIRTSGRDTQYF.

The rearrangement links TRBV7-2 to TRBJ2-3, with a tentative D call TRBD2 (5 bases). Germline V CDR1 and CDR2: SGHTA, FQGNSA. CDR3 length: 14 residues. V was clipped by 2 bases and J by 6 bases, with 12 bases between them. The CDR3 loop reads CASSLREISDTQYF. The CDR3 coding sequence is TGTGCCAGCAGCTTAAGGGAGATCAGCGATACGCAGTATTTT.

V usage is TRBV7-3 and J usage is TRBJ2-5; D not resolved. The CDR3 loop spans 15 amino acids. V lost 2 bases and J 2 bases, leaving 12 bases between the germline ends. Germline loops: CDR1 SGHTA, CDR2 FQGTGA. CDR3 residues: CASSLVAATQETQYF. The CDR3 bases are TGTGCCAGCAGCTTAGTGGCGGCAACTCAAGAGACCCAGTACTTC.

This clonotype was observed a handful of times. The V gene is TRBV12-3 or TRBV12-4, the J gene TRBJ2-3; D possibly corresponds to TRBD1 (6 bases). V was pared by 2 bases and J by 13 bases, with 13 bases between. The CDR3 loop spans 12 amino acids. Written as DNA, the CDR3 is TGTGCCAGCAGTTTAAATGGGGGCACCAAGTATTTT. This sequence encodes CASSLNGGTKYF.

Concerning this clonotype itself: A far larger clone is a single base away, which makes a read error likely. V usage is TRBV7-3 and J usage is TRBJ2-7; TRBD2 matches at 13 bases. Germline trimming cut 5 bases from V and 7 bases from J; bases unmatched to any gene: 11. The germline CDR1 and CDR2 sequences are SGHTA and FQGTGA. The CDR3 spans 16 residues. Written as DNA, the CDR3 is TGTGCCAGCAGCCCCGGGACTAGCGGGGCTTTGGGTGAGCAGTACTTC. Translation: CASSPGTSGALGEQYF.

The gene calls are TRBV19 and TRBJ2-1, with 10 bases that match TRBD2. The V and J ends lost 10 bases and 8 bases, in that order; junction bases with no gene match: 5. Germline V gene sequence: CDR1 LNHDA, CDR2 SQIVND (reference sequence). The CDR3 covers 12 residues. The CDR3 loop is CATLAGDDEQFF. The CDR3 nucleotides are TGTGCCACCCTAGCGGGAGACGATGAGCAGTTCTTC.

Only a few counts were recorded for this clonotype. This chain connects TRBV24-1 to TRBJ2-1, with D possibly being TRBD2 (6 bases). Germline V lookup: CDR1 KGHDR, CDR2 SFDVKD. The CDR3 spans 14 residues. Trimming took off 6 bases at V and 5 bases at J, with 13 bases between the two ends. In nucleotides, the CDR3 is TGTGCCACCAGTTACGGGAGTTCCAACAATGAGCAGTTCTTC. Translation gives CATSYGSSNNEQFF.

This clonotype was detected many times. Sequence at one end of the junction differs from germline and may be a read error. The genes are TRBV7-7 and TRBJ2-5; D possibly corresponds to TRBD1 (5 bases). This CDR3 spans 14 amino acids. CDR1 and CDR2 (germline): SSHAT, FNYEAQ (reference sequence). The DNA for the CDR3 is TGTGCTAGCAGCTTATCTGGGGCGCCCGAGACCCAGTACTTC. Amino acid sequence: CASSLSGAPETQYF.